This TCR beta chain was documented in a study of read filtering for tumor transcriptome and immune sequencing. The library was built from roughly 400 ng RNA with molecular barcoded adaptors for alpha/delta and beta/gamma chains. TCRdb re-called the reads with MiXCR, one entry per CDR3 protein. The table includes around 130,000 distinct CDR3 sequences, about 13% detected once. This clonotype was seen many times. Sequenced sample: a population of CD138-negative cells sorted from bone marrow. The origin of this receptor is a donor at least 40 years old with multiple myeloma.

The CDR3 nucleotides are TGTGCCAGCAGCCCCTCCGGGACTAGAGGCGAGCAGTACTTC. The encoded protein is CASSPSGTRGEQYF. The rearrangement uses TRBV7-9 and TRBJ2-7, with 8 bases fitting TRBD2. With 5 bases clipped from V and 6 bases from J, the junction kept 9 bases outside the gene matches. The CDR3 contains 14 residues. Germline V gene lookup returns CDR1 SEHNR and CDR2 FQNEAQ (reference sequence).